This TCR beta chain was observed in a study of beta chain features in type 1 diabetes. Findings of the study overall: Insertions were fewer and deletions more numerous at VDJ junctions in type 1 diabetes patients.

Reverse transcription of all isolated RNA meant that expressed TCRB transcripts were sequenced. Profiled with immunoSEQ multiplex PCR; TCRdb holds only in-frame clones, not every one. The sample carries over 150,000 clones, less than 15% recorded once. In its sample, this clone was seen a few times. The antigen is unknown. The CDR3 has 15 amino acids. V shed 4 bases and J shed 1 base, with 13 bases lying between them. Germline values: CDR1 LGHNA, CDR2 YSLEER. V gene TRBV4-3 combines with J gene TRBJ1-2; D might be TRBD1 (6 bases). The receptor's source is a woman between 18 and 30 years old in good health. Sequencing was performed on central memory CD4+ T cells from blood. This CDR3 reads CASSRTASGNYGYTF. Written as DNA, the CDR3 is TGCGCCAGCAGCCGGACAGCGTCCGGTAACTATGGCTACACCTTC.